Listed below are T cell receptor beta chains from one sample, sequenced in a study of blood T cell repertoires in COVID-19. The data were produced by immunoSEQ multiplex PCR, yet TCRdb's version contains in-frame clones alone and is incomplete. The sample has approximately 160,000 clones; approximately 88% are singletons. Source material: peripheral blood. Receptor source: a woman between 55 and 75 years old with acute or convalescent COVID-19. Each CDR3 is given with its conserved first and last residue. The order of the fields is V gene, J gene, D gene, clone size, CDR3 protein, CDR3 DNA. D genes are given only for firm matches. Not every row has a clone size; where given, it reads once, few, many or a size class.

TRBV28	TRBJ1-4	-	-	CASSQAGVEKLFF	TGTGCCAGCAGTCAAGCAGGGGTTGAAAAACTGTTTTTT
TRBV5-4	TRBJ1-1	TRBD1	few	CASSWDRANTEAFF	TGTGCCAGCAGCTGGGACAGGGCGAACACTGAAGCTTTCTTT
TRBV7-3	TRBJ2-5	TRBD1	once	CASSLGTGNQETQYF	TGTGCCAGCAGCTTAGGGACAGGGAACCAAGAGACCCAGTACTTC
TRBV11-2	TRBJ1-1	-	once	CASSLERVAAFF	TGTGCCAGCAGCTTAGAGAGGGTCGCGGCTTTCTTT
TRBV28	TRBJ1-1	TRBD1	-	CASSITRDREAFF	TGTGCCAGCAGTATCACCCGGGACAGAGAAGCTTTCTTT
TRBV18	TRBJ1-2	-	few	CASSRTDDYGYTF	TGTGCCAGCTCCAGGACAGATGACTATGGCTACACCTTC
TRBV4-3	TRBJ1-1	-	-	CASSPTTLQGEAFF	TGCGCCAGCAGCCCCACAACCCTACAGGGTGAAGCTTTCTTT
TRBV6-5	TRBJ1-5	TRBD1	-	CASRAQGSQPQHF	TGTGCCAGCAGAGCACAGGGGAGTCAGCCCCAGCATTTT
TRBV23-1	TRBJ1-1	-	-	CASSQSRTGIGTEAFF	TGCGCCAGCAGTCAATCCCGTACAGGTATCGGCACTGAAGCTTTCTTT
TRBV7-3	TRBJ2-1	-	-	CASSLNGRGEQFF	TGTGCCAGCAGCTTAAACGGTAGAGGTGAGCAGTTCTTC
TRBV5-1	TRBJ2-5	-	once	CASSLRTLQETQYF	TGCGCCAGCAGCCTGAGAACCCTCCAAGAGACCCAGTACTTC
TRBV24-1	TRBJ2-5	TRBD1	-	CATSEGGTGGQETQYF	TGTGCCACCAGTGAGGGAGGGACAGGGGGGCAAGAGACCCAGTACTTC
TRBV24-1	TRBJ2-3	TRBD2	-	CATSEARLRGGRDTQYF	TGTGCCACCAGTGAAGCGAGGCTGCGGGGGGGCCGGGATACGCAGTATTTT
TRBV29-1	TRBJ2-7	TRBD1	-	CSVSYRGQGRIEQYF	TGCAGCGTTTCGTACCGGGGACAGGGACGGATCGAGCAGTACTTC
TRBV7-2	TRBJ1-1	-	once	CASSLRVGAFF	TGTGCCAGCAGCTTGAGGGTAGGAGCTTTCTTT
TRBV7-9	TRBJ2-3	-	-	CASRKGGGGAYTDTQYF	TGTGCCAGCAGAAAAGGAGGTGGGGGGGCCTACACAGATACGCAGTATTTT
TRBV6-5	TRBJ2-1	-	-	CASTRVGGPQNEQFF	TGTGCCAGCACCCGAGTGGGGGGGCCGCAAAATGAGCAGTTCTTC
TRBV15	TRBJ1-5	-	-	CATSRGRDMGFQPQHF	TGTGCCACCAGCAGGGGTCGGGACATGGGCTTTCAGCCCCAGCATTTT
TRBV5-1	TRBJ1-2	TRBD1	-	CASSSGQGKGANYGYTF	TGCGCCAGCAGCTCCGGACAGGGGAAGGGGGCTAACTATGGCTACACCTTC
TRBV19	TRBJ1-3	-	-	CASSIVGAGSTGNTIYF	TGTGCCAGTAGTATAGTAGGGGCAGGGTCAACTGGAAACACCATATATTTT
TRBV2	TRBJ2-7	-	-	CASSVRGEQYF	TGTGCCAGCAGTGTCAGGGGTGAGCAGTACTTC
TRBV5-4	TRBJ1-6	-	once	CASSLEGQRNSPLHF	TGTGCCAGCAGCTTGGAAGGACAGAGGAATTCACCCCTCCACTTT
TRBV2	TRBJ1-1	TRBD1	-	CASSRPGQGRGKAFF	TGTGCCAGCAGCAGACCGGGACAGGGAAGGGGGAAAGCTTTCTTT
TRBV6-5	TRBJ1-1	-	-	CASSYSGGRAEAFF	TGTGCCAGCAGTTACTCGGGGGGGAGGGCTGAAGCTTTCTTT
TRBV18	TRBJ2-5	-	-	CASSPMSPGTQETQYF	TGTGCCAGCTCACCGATGAGTCCAGGGACTCAAGAGACCCAGTACTTC
TRBV29-1	TRBJ1-1	TRBD1	few	CSVGTGKDTEAFF	TGCAGCGTTGGGACAGGCAAAGACACTGAAGCTTTCTTT
TRBV25-1	TRBJ1-5	TRBD1	-	CASSDAQGSNQPQHF	TGTGCCAGCAGTGATGCACAGGGGAGCAATCAGCCCCAGCATTTT
TRBV5-1	TRBJ1-1	-	-	CASSPRGMNTEAFF	TGCGCCAGCAGCCCCAGGGGTATGAACACTGAAGCTTTCTTT
TRBV3-1/TRBV3-2	TRBJ1-5	TRBD1	-	CASSRGQGRNQPQHF	TGTGCCAGCAGCAGGGGACAGGGGCGGAATCAGCCCCAGCATTTT
TRBV9	TRBJ2-1	TRBD2	-	CASSVGPSGGLSYNEQFF	TGTGCCAGCAGCGTAGGACCTAGCGGGGGGCTCTCCTACAATGAGCAGTTCTTC
TRBV5-6	TRBJ2-1	TRBD1	few	CASSLPGTGRDEQFF	TGTGCCAGCAGCTTGCCCGGGACAGGGCGGGATGAGCAGTTCTTC
TRBV11-2	TRBJ2-5	TRBD1	-	CASSSTGGGETQYF	TGTGCCAGCAGCTCTACAGGGGGCGGGGAGACCCAGTACTTC
TRBV7-9	TRBJ1-1	-	-	CASSLRAGNTEAFF	TGTGCCAGCAGTCTCAGGGCAGGGAACACTGAAGCTTTCTTT
TRBV7-2	TRBJ2-7	TRBD1	-	CASSPRAGQGSEQYF	TGTGCCAGCTCCCCTAGGGCGGGACAGGGGAGCGAGCAGTACTTC
TRBV2	TRBJ2-7	-	-	CASTDGETPNFYEQYF	TGTGCCAGCACTGACGGGGAGACACCGAACTTTTACGAGCAGTACTTC
TRBV18	TRBJ1-1	-	-	CASSPAGRNTEAFF	TGTGCCAGCTCACCAGCAGGGCGGAACACTGAAGCTTTCTTT
TRBV5-1	TRBJ2-7	TRBD2	-	CASSLGLAGETYEQYF	TGCGCCAGCAGCCTGGGACTAGCGGGGGAGACCTACGAGCAGTACTTC
TRBV7-2	TRBJ2-7	TRBD2	-	CASSALLSPAGGSYEQYF	TGTGCCAGCAGCGCCCTTTTATCCCCAGCGGGGGGTTCGTACGAGCAGTACTTC
TRBV5-1	TRBJ2-2	TRBD1	-	CASSNRDRVPGELFF	TGCGCCAGCAGCAACCGGGACAGGGTCCCCGGGGAGCTGTTTTTT
TRBV2	TRBJ2-1	TRBD2	-	CASSGGFYNEQFF	TGTGCCAGTAGCGGGGGATTCTACAATGAGCAGTTCTTC
TRBV4-3	TRBJ2-3	TRBD2	-	CASSPELAGGNTQYF	TGCGCCAGCAGCCCTGAACTAGCGGGGGGAAATACGCAGTATTTT
TRBV7-2	TRBJ1-1	-	-	CASSLRAGNTEAFF	TGTGCCAGCAGCTTAAGGGCGGGAAACACTGAAGCTTTCTTT
TRBV3-1/TRBV3-2	TRBJ2-1	-	-	CASSLQYNEQFF	TGTGCCAGCAGCCTCCAGTACAATGAGCAGTTCTTC
TRBV5-4	TRBJ2-7	-	once	CASSLGYTAYEQYF	TGTGCCAGCAGCTTGGGTTATACAGCTTACGAGCAGTACTTC
TRBV7-2	TRBJ1-6	-	-	CASSTFAIGNSPLHF	TGTGCCAGCAGCACATTCGCGATCGGGAATTCACCCCTCCACTTT
TRBV4-2	TRBJ1-4	TRBD1	-	CASSQERTGTNEKLFF	TGTGCCAGCAGCCAAGAGAGGACAGGGACTAATGAAAAACTGTTTTTT
TRBV10-2	TRBJ1-2	-	-	CASKQAYGYTF	TGCGCCAGCAAACAGGCCTATGGCTACACCTTC
TRBV9	TRBJ1-1	-	once	CASSPHLDRRNTEAFF	TGTGCCAGCAGCCCCCACTTGGACAGAAGGAACACTGAAGCTTTCTTT
TRBV4-3	TRBJ2-3	TRBD2	-	CASSQYRTSGTTDTQYF	TGCGCCAGCAGCCAGTACCGGACTAGCGGAACCACAGATACGCAGTATTTT
TRBV4-2	TRBJ1-1	TRBD1	-	CASSQGPGGYTEAFF	TGTGCCAGCAGCCAAGGCCCAGGGGGGTACACTGAAGCTTTCTTT
TRBV5-1	TRBJ2-5	-	-	CASSLEGQRETQYF	TGCGCCAGCAGCTTGGAGGGGCAAAGAGAGACCCAGTACTTC
TRBV7-6	TRBJ2-3	-	-	CASSPGDTSTDTQYF	TGTGCCAGCAGCCCCGGGGACACCAGCACAGATACGCAGTATTTT
TRBV5-1	TRBJ2-7	TRBD1	-	CASSFPDRAQQYF	TGCGCCAGCAGCTTCCCCGACAGGGCCCAGCAGTACTTC
TRBV6-6	TRBJ2-7	-	-	CASSYSGGGRYEQYF	TGTGCCAGCAGTTACTCCGGAGGGGGCAGGTACGAGCAGTACTTC